The present entry profiles one T cell receptor beta chain with its context. Time point: newly diagnosed, previously untreated cHL patient sample. Researchers report purifying CD4+ T cells from thawed PBMCs by magnetic negative selection. The data were obtained in a study of PD-1 blockade in classical Hodgkin lymphoma. The V end lost 1 base, the J end lost 1 base, and 4 bases lay between the germline ends. This CDR3 is 13 amino acids long. Per germline, CDR1 SGHAT and CDR2 FQDESV (reference sequence). Repertoires were generated with immunoSEQ multiplex PCR, while TCRdb's copy carries only in-frame clones and drops some. Among roughly 16,000 clones listed, 80% to 95% were seen once.

This clonotype was obtained from a human donor with classical Hodgkin lymphoma. This sequence joins TRBV11-1 and TRBJ2-5; D not resolved. Sequenced sample: CD4+ T cells from blood. The CDR3 nucleotides are TGTGCCAGCAGCTTAGATCTCCAAGAGACCCAGTACTTC. As protein: CASSLDLQETQYF.